This TCR beta chain was captured by sequencing in a study of siplizumab effects on memory and regulatory T cells. Of note for this clone: Its antigen is undetermined.

The study, taken as a whole, reports: Siplizumab significantly lowered the alloreactive sequences that could be traced to unstimulated CD4+ memory cells.

The protocol was immunoSEQ multiplex PCR, while the TCRdb copy is restricted to in-frame clones and leaves out a portion. This table holds roughly 100,000 clones, about nine tenths found once. The TCR sequence derives from a human donor in good health. The source material was non-Treg CD4+ T cells sorted from blood.

This CDR3 is CAWSVSRGRGYTF. The CDR3 DNA is TGTGCCTGGAGTGTATCCAGGGGCCGTGGCTACACCTTC. The genes are TRBV30 and TRBJ1-2; D is possibly TRBD1 (6 bases). The CDR3 length is 13 residues. Per germline, CDR1 GTSNPN and CDR2 SVGIG (reference sequence). V lost 0 bases and J 7 bases, leaving 12 bases between the germline ends.